A single sample gave rise to the 23 T cell receptor beta chains below, sequenced in a study of brain metastases from non-small cell lung cancer. Libraries were prepared by immunoSEQ multiplex PCR; TCRdb keeps only in-frame clonotypes and omits some of them. The data show 1,500 to 2,000 clones, roughly 90% seen once. The sample taken for sequencing was tumor-adjacent normal tissue. The receptor source for this set is a donor aged 40 or older with non-small cell lung cancer.

This sequence joins TRBV19 and TRBJ1-3; no firm D call. The CDR3 sequence is 15 residues long. V was cut by 11 bases and J by 0 bases, with 17 bases left in between. Germline CDR1 is LNHDA and CDR2 is SQIVND (reference sequence). The CDR3 region has the DNA TGTGCCGCCAGTATGGATCCCAGCTCTGGAAACACCATATATTTT. This codes for CAASMDPSSGNTIYF.

The chain has TRBV2 and TRBJ2-7; D gene ambiguous. Germline CDR1 reads SNHLY; CDR2 reads FYNNEI. The ends were cut back, 5 bases at V and 2 bases at J, with 16 bases in the middle. CDR3 length equals 15 residues. The CDR3 loop reads CASSLSFGSPYEQYF. CDR3 nucleotides: TGTGCCAGCAGTTTGTCATTCGGGTCACCCTACGAGCAGTACTTC.

The V and J genes are TRBV5-8 and TRBJ1-2, with unresolved D. The ends were cut back, 4 bases at V and 4 bases at J, with 11 bases in the middle. Looked up from germline, CDR1 is SGHTS and CDR2 is YDEGEE. The CDR3 runs 13 residues. For the CDR3, the DNA is TGTGCCAGCAGCGATCCGGGTTCCTATGGCTACACCTTC. Translation gives CASSDPGSYGYTF. Full variable domain (remainder filled in from reference TRBV5-8 and TRBJ1-2): EAGVTQSPTHLIKTRGQQATLRCSPISGHTSVYWYQQALGLGLQFLLWYDEGEERNRGNFPPRFSGRQFPNYSSELNVNALELEDSALYLCASSDPGSYGYTFGSGTRLTVV.

This sequence joins TRBV7-8 and TRBJ1-6, with D uncertain. Germline-derived CDR1 and CDR2 are SGHVS and FQNEAQ. This CDR3 is 13 amino acids long. Trimming took off 11 bases at V and 6 bases at J, with 14 bases between the two ends. This chain's CDR3 is CAGGVRRNSPLHF. The CDR3 DNA sequence: TGTGCCGGCGGAGTCCGTCGTAATTCACCCCTCCACTTT.

The rearrangement links TRBV6-5 to TRBJ2-1; tentatively, D is TRBD2 (5 bases). The CDR3 length is 14 residues. The V end was cut by 5 bases, the J end by 0 bases, with 8 bases between. Germline V gene lookup returns CDR1 MNHEY and CDR2 SVGAGI. CDR3 loop: CASSISGSYNEQFF. CDR3 coding DNA: TGTGCCAGCAGTATAAGCGGCTCCTACAATGAGCAGTTCTTC.

The V and J genes are TRBV25-1 and TRBJ2-7, with unresolved D. Germline V gene data show CDR1 as MGHDK and CDR2 as SYGVNS. The CDR3 contains 12 residues. V dropped 0 bases and J dropped 6 bases, with 6 bases sitting between them. As DNA, the CDR3 is TGTGCCAGCAGTGAATACGATGGCGAGCAGTACTTC. It codes for CASSEYDGEQYF.

In nucleotides, the CDR3 is TGTGCCAGCAGCTTGTCGACGGGAGGAACAGATACGCAGTATTTT. The encoded protein is CASSLSTGGTDTQYF. The chain recombines TRBV7-9 with TRBJ2-3, with 7 bases matching TRBD2. The CDR3 extends over 15 amino acids. CDR1 is SEHNR, CDR2 FQNEAQ, per germline (reference sequence). The V and J ends lost 3 bases and 3 bases, in that order; junction bases with no gene match: 6.

The chain employs TRBV14 and TRBJ2-1; the D call may be TRBD1 or TRBD2 (5 bases each). In germline, CDR1 is SGHDN, CDR2 FVKESK. The V gene lost 0 bases and the J gene lost 9 bases, with 15 bases spanning the gap. The CDR3 spans 15 residues. The CDR3, as DNA: TGTGCCAGCAGCCAAGATAGCAGGGAGTTTGGTGAGCAGTTCTTC. Its translation is CASSQDSREFGEQFF. Supplemented by reference TRBV14 and TRBJ2-1, the full variable domain reads EAGVTQFPSHSVIEKGQTVTLRCDPISGHDNLYWYRRVMGKEIKFLLHFVKESKQDESGMPNNRFLAERTGGTYSTLKVQPAELEDSGVYFCASSQDSREFGEQFFGPGTRLTVL.

In regard to this clone: This specimen includes other DNA sequences encoding the same CDR3. V is TRBV10-2 and J is TRBJ1-2; perhaps TRBD1 as D (5 bases). Trimming stripped 2 bases from V and 0 bases from J, with 19 bases between. The CDR3 has 18 amino acids. The germline CDR1 and CDR2 sequences are WSHSY and SAAADI. CDR3 sequence: CASSERNPGARPNYGYTF. CDR3 bases: TGCGCCAGCAGTGAGAGAAATCCTGGGGCTAGACCTAACTATGGCTACACCTTC.

The chain combines TRBV6-6 with TRBJ2-1; perhaps D is TRBD1 or TRBD2 (5 bases each). Germline V CDR1 and CDR2: MNHNY, SVGAGI (reference sequence). The CDR3 consists of 12 residues. V was trimmed by 5 bases and J by 8 bases, leaving 10 bases between them. In DNA, the CDR3 is TGTGCCAGCAGTATCGGGGCGGATGAGCAGTTCTTC. Amino acids: CASSIGADEQFF.

This sequence joins TRBV5-1 and TRBJ2-5; D may be TRBD1 or TRBD2 (5 bases each). V was clipped by 0 bases and J by 5 bases, with 17 bases between them. CDR1 SGHRS and CDR2 YFSETQ come from the germline V gene. This CDR3 contains 16 residues. The CDR3 protein is CASSLVGRTHGETQYF. CDR3 in DNA: TGCGCCAGCAGCTTGGTGGGACGCACTCACGGGGAGACCCAGTACTTC.

Comment on this clone: The junction departs from the called germline gene at one end, perhaps through a read error. Different DNA sequences within this sample yield the same CDR3. This chain joins TRBV13 and TRBJ2-2; possible D gene TRBD2, 5 bases. The germline V gene encodes CDR1 PRHDT and CDR2 FYEKMQ (reference sequence). CDR3 length: 14 residues. Here the CDR3 reads CASSFWENTGELFF. In DNA form, the CDR3 reads TGTGCCAGCAGCTTTTGGGAGAACACCGGAGAGCTGTTTTTT.

The chain uses TRBV7-9 and TRBJ2-7, with D maybe TRBD2 (5 bases). Germline V lookup: CDR1 SEHNR, CDR2 FQNEAQ (reference sequence). V was cut by 5 bases and J by 0 bases, with 11 bases left in between. The CDR3 is 14 amino acids. The CDR3 sequence: CASSGDGNSYEQYF. The DNA of the CDR3 is TGTGCCAGCAGCGGTGACGGGAACTCCTACGAGCAGTACTTC.

J is TRBJ2-1 and V is TRBV30; the D gene is possibly TRBD1 (5 bases). This CDR3 contains 11 residues. The V gene's germline CDR1 is GTSNPN and CDR2 SVGIG (reference sequence). V was pared by 7 bases and J by 5 bases, with 9 bases between. The CDR3, as DNA: TGTGCCTCTAGGGGTCACAATGAGCAGTTCTTC. Translation gives CASRGHNEQFF.

This clone showed up just once. This chain joins TRBV6-1 and TRBJ2-3; TRBD2 agrees at 10 bases. V shed 5 bases, J shed 1 base, and the junction held 3 bases outside the gene matches. Germline V gene sequence: CDR1 MNHNS, CDR2 SASEGT. The CDR3 contains 15 residues. Here the CDR3 DNA reads TGTGCCAGCAGTTTCCTAGCGGGGGGCACAGATACGCAGTATTTT. It translates to CASSFLAGGTDTQYF.

The V call is TRBV2, the J call TRBJ1-1; D is ambiguous. The CDR3 totals 11 residues. CDR1 SNHLY and CDR2 FYNNEI come from the germline V gene. V lost 6 bases and J 8 bases, leaving 10 bases between the germline ends. CDR3 nucleotides: TGTGCCAGCAGGAGAGCATTGGAAGCTTTCTTT. Residues: CASRRALEAFF.

The rearrangement joins TRBV4-2 to TRBJ2-5; tentatively, D is TRBD2 (7 bases). V was shortened by 0 bases and J by 5 bases, with 13 bases between the two germline ends. The CDR3 length is 15 residues. The germline V gene has CDR1 LGHNA and CDR2 YNFKEQ. This chain's CDR3 is CASSQDGGLQETQYF. The CDR3 bases are TGTGCCAGCAGCCAAGACGGGGGGCTTCAGGAGACCCAGTACTTC.

V usage is TRBV28 and J usage is TRBJ1-1, with unresolved D. CDR1 MDHEN and CDR2 SYDVKM come from the germline V gene. This CDR3 is built from 13 residues. The ends were cut back, 7 bases at V and 2 bases at J, with 11 bases in the middle. CDR3 nucleotides: TGTGCCAGCACTTCCCCGGGTAACACTGAAGCTTTCTTT. This sequence encodes CASTSPGNTEAFF.

The chain carries TRBV30 and TRBJ1-2, with 8 bases that match TRBD1. The CDR3 consists of 16 residues. The ends lost 1 base at V and 1 base at J; junction bases unmatched: 8. Germline CDR1 reads GTSNPN; CDR2 reads SVGIG (reference sequence). The CDR3 sequence: CAWSGQGARGNYGYTF. DNA for the CDR3: TGTGCCTGGAGTGGTCAGGGGGCGAGGGGTAACTATGGCTACACCTTC.

The sample holds a few counts of this clone. The chain couples TRBV5-1 to TRBJ1-2, with no clear D. Germline V gene lookup returns CDR1 SGHRS and CDR2 YFSETQ. The CDR3 consists of 13 residues. The V and J ends lost 4 bases and 4 bases respectively, with 11 bases between them. The CDR3 loop is CASSLNSGYGYTF. The CDR3, as DNA: TGCGCCAGCAGCCTAAACAGTGGCTATGGCTACACCTTC. Variable domain in full (rest from reference TRBV5-1 and TRBJ1-2): KAGVTQTPRYLIKTRGQQVTLSCSPISGHRSVSWYQQTPGQGLQFLFEYFSETQRNKGNFPGRFSGRQFSNSRSEMNVSTLELGDSALYLCASSLNSGYGYTFGSGTRLTVV.

The rearrangement joins TRBV7-2 to TRBJ2-7, with D tentatively TRBD1 (5 bases). The V end was cut by 5 bases, the J end by 0 bases, with 8 bases between. CDR1 is SGHTA, CDR2 FQGNSA, per germline. The CDR3 extends over 13 amino acids. As DNA, the CDR3 is TGTGCCAGCAGCCTAGGGGTCTCCTACGAGCAGTACTTC. Amino acid sequence: CASSLGVSYEQYF.

This sequence joins TRBV30 and TRBJ2-7; 8 positions match TRBD1. The germline CDR1 and CDR2 sequences are GTSNPN and SVGIG (reference sequence). V shed 8 bases and J 3 bases; nucleotides not matched to a gene: 9. The CDR3 is 13 residues long. The CDR3 nucleotides are TGTGCCGGGCTGACAGGGGACCGCTACGAGCAGTACTTC. Protein sequence: CAGLTGDRYEQYF. Drawing the rest from reference TRBV30 and TRBJ2-7, the complete variable domain is SQTIHQWPATLVQPVGSPLSLECTVEGTSNPNLYWYRQAAGRGLQLLFYSVGIGQISSEVPQNLSASRPQDRQFILSSKKLLLSDSGFYLCAGLTGDRYEQYFGPGTRLTVT.

This CDR3 reads CATGGVDTGELFF. The CDR3 DNA reads as TGTGCCACCGGGGGGGTAGATACCGGGGAGCTGTTTTTT. This sequence joins TRBV15 and TRBJ2-2, with TRBD2 identical over 7 bases. This CDR3 comprises 13 residues. The germline V gene encodes CDR1 LNHNV and CDR2 YYDKDF (reference sequence). Losses at the gene ends were 8 bases for V and 5 bases for J; bases not matched to a gene: 5. The complete variable domain, with remaining parts taken from reference TRBV15 and TRBJ2-2, reads DAMVIQNPRYQVTQFGKPVTLSCSQTLNHNVMYWYQQKSSQAPKLLFHYYDKDFNNEADTPDNFQSRRPNTSFCFLDIRSPGLGDTAMYLCATGGVDTGELFFGEGSRLTVL.